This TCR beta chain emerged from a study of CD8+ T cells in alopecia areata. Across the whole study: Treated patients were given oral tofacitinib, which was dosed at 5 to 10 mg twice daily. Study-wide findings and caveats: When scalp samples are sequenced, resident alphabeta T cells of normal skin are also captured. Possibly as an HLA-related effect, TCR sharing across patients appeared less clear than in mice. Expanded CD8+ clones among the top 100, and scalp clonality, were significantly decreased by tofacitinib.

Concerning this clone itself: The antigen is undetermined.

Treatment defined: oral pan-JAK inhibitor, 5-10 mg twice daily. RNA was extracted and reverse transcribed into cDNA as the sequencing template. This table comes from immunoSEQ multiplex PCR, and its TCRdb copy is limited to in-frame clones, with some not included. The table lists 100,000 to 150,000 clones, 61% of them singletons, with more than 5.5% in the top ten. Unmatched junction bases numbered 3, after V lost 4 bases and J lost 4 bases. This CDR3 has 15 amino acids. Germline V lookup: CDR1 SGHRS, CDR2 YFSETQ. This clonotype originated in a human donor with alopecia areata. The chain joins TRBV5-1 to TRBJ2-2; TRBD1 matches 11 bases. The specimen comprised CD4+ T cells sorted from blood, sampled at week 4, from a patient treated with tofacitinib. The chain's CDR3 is CASSPGTGGTGELFF. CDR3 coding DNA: TGCGCCAGCAGCCCCGGGACAGGGGGCACCGGGGAGCTGTTTTTT. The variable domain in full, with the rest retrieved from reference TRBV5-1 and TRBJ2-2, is KAGVTQTPRYLIKTRGQQVTLSCSPISGHRSVSWYQQTPGQGLQFLFEYFSETQRNKGNFPGRFSGRQFSNSRSEMNVSTLELGDSALYLCASSPGTGGTGELFFGEGSRLTVL.